These 30 T cell receptor beta chains were sequenced from one sample in a study of long-term antiretroviral therapy in people with HIV. immunoSEQ v3.0 was run at survey level. The assay was immunoSEQ multiplex PCR, and TCRdb's table has in-frame clones only and misses some. The sample carries 15,000 to 20,000 clones, around nine tenths recorded once. This specimen consisted of unsorted PBMCs, obtained 6.9 years after starting antiretroviral therapy. All receptors derive from a man aged 50 to 59 with HIV.

The CDR3 DNA is TGTGCCAGCAGTGGTGATGGACAGGGTGACACTGAAGCTTTCTTT. Translated, it gives CASSGDGQGDTEAFF. The chain joins TRBV2 to TRBJ1-1; 8 bases are shared with TRBD1. The germline CDR1 and CDR2 sequences are SNHLY and FYNNEI. Trimming cost V 4 bases and J 3 bases; bases outside gene matches: 7. CDR3 length equals 15 residues.

This clone rates as large (0.1 to 1%). This CDR3 is also generated by other DNA sequences in the sample. The chain employs TRBV10-3 and TRBJ2-1; D gene ambiguous. CDR1 and CDR2 from the germline V gene are ENHRY and SYGVKD. V lost 0 bases, J lost 9 bases, and 6 bases lay in between. CDR3 size: 12 residues. The CDR3 reads CAISESTPEQFF. The CDR3 coding sequence is TGTGCCATCAGTGAGTCGACACCTGAGCAGTTCTTC.

The chain links TRBV13 to TRBJ2-1; 9 nucleotides align to TRBD1. In germline, CDR1 is PRHDT, CDR2 FYEKMQ (reference sequence). This CDR3 spans 15 amino acids. The ends lost 5 bases at V and 5 bases at J; junction bases unmatched: 7. The CDR3: CASSNLDRGNNEQFF. CDR3 nucleotide sequence: TGTGCCAGCAGCAACCTGGACAGGGGAAACAATGAGCAGTTCTTC.

This clone was seen just once. The chain uses TRBV27 and TRBJ2-4, with D perhaps matching TRBD1 or TRBD2 (5 bases each). Trimming left V 7 bases short and J 6 bases short, with 16 bases between. Germline CDR1 and CDR2: MNHEY and SMNVEV (reference sequence). There are 14 residues in the CDR3. The CDR3 region has the DNA TGTGCCAGCACCCCCACTAGTGGGGGAAACATTCAGTACTTC. It yields the protein CASTPTSGGNIQYF.

The genes are TRBV5-1 and TRBJ2-3; 11 bases match TRBD1. This CDR3 is 15 amino acids long. J lost 3 bases, V lost 3 bases, and 3 bases had no gene match. CDR1 is SGHRS and CDR2 is YFSETQ in the germline V gene. CDR3 sequence: CASSWGDRGTDTQYF. The CDR3 DNA follows: TGCGCCAGCAGCTGGGGGGACAGGGGGACAGATACGCAGTATTTT. The variable domain in full, completed from reference TRBV5-1 and TRBJ2-3, reads KAGVTQTPRYLIKTRGQQVTLSCSPISGHRSVSWYQQTPGQGLQFLFEYFSETQRNKGNFPGRFSGRQFSNSRSEMNVSTLELGDSALYLCASSWGDRGTDTQYFGPGTRLTVL.

The chain uses TRBV5-1 and TRBJ1-2; TRBD1 matches at 7 bases. The CDR3 extends over 13 amino acids. J lost 10 bases, V lost 2 bases, and 8 bases had no gene match. The germline CDR1 and CDR2 sequences are SGHRS and YFSETQ. The CDR3: CASSFTGQTDYTF. In nucleotides, the CDR3 is TGCGCCAGCAGCTTTACGGGACAGACGGACTACACCTTC.

The chain joins TRBV6-5 to TRBJ1-3; D gene unclear. The germline gives CDR1 MNHEY, CDR2 SVGAGI. This CDR3 contains 15 residues. Deletions cut 6 bases from V and 3 bases from J, with 15 bases between. The CDR3 loop reads CASSPSPGLGNTIYF. The CDR3 region has the DNA TGTGCCAGCAGCCCGAGTCCAGGCCTTGGAAACACCATATATTTT.

The rearrangement uses TRBV27 and TRBJ1-4, with 7 bases fitting TRBD1. The CDR3 consists of 17 residues. Unmatched junction bases numbered 12, after V lost 5 bases and J lost 3 bases. The germline CDR1 and CDR2 sequences are MNHEY and SMNVEV (reference sequence). CDR3 sequence: CASSRTRVTGSNEKLFF. In nucleotides, the CDR3 is TGTGCCAGCAGTCGAACGCGGGTGACAGGGTCTAATGAAAAACTGTTTTTT.

This chain joins TRBV11-2 and TRBJ2-6; D is possibly TRBD2 (6 bases). CDR1 and CDR2 from the germline V gene are SGHAT and FQNNGV. The V end lost 4 bases, the J end lost 1 base, and 11 bases lay between the germline ends. CDR3 length: 16 residues. CDR3 protein: CASSSQGRSGANVLTF. For the CDR3, the DNA is TGTGCCAGCAGCTCCCAAGGGAGGTCTGGGGCCAACGTCCTGACTTTC.

V gene TRBV15 combines with J gene TRBJ2-1, with unresolved D. The CDR3 loop spans 17 amino acids. Germline CDR1 and CDR2: LNHNV and YYDKDF (reference sequence). The V and J ends lost 0 bases and 5 bases respectively, with 17 bases between them. The CDR3 coding sequence is TGTGCCACCAGCAGAGATTGGATTCCTAGGATACACAATGAGCAGTTCTTC. Encoded protein: CATSRDWIPRIHNEQFF.

The chain carries TRBV28 and TRBJ1-1; D call uncertain. V was trimmed by 10 bases and J by 1 base, leaving 7 bases between them. Germline-derived CDR1 and CDR2 are MDHEN and SYDVKM. CDR3 length: 11 residues. The CDR3 bases are TGTGCCACCGGGGAGAACACTGAAGCTTTCTTT. Encoded protein: CATGENTEAFF.

The chain has TRBV28 and TRBJ1-1, with TRBD1 as a possible D gene (6 bases). The CDR3 contains 16 residues. V lost 8 bases and J lost 0, with 19 bases in between. Germline lookup yields CDR1 MDHEN and CDR2 SYDVKM. This CDR3 is CASSVVQGLMNTEAFF. DNA of the CDR3: TGTGCCAGCTCCGTTGTACAGGGATTAATGAACACTGAAGCTTTCTTT.

This chain connects TRBV5-1 to TRBJ2-3; TRBD1 is a possible D gene (6 bases). This CDR3 has 16 amino acids. The germline V gene has CDR1 SGHRS and CDR2 YFSETQ. V lost 4 bases and J lost 0, with 15 bases in between. The CDR3 loop is CASSPQGVGSTDTQYF. DNA of the CDR3: TGCGCCAGCAGCCCACAGGGAGTAGGTAGCACAGATACGCAGTATTTT.

The chain has TRBV15 and TRBJ1-1; 8 nucleotides line up with TRBD1. This CDR3 is built from 15 residues. V lost 1 base, J lost 7 bases, and 8 bases stayed unmatched. Per the germline V gene, CDR1 is LNHNV and CDR2 is YYDKDF (reference sequence). CDR3 region: CATSRGEGQVNEAFF. The CDR3, as DNA: TGTGCCACCAGCAGAGGTGAGGGACAGGTGAATGAAGCTTTCTTT.

This sequence joins TRBV9 and TRBJ2-1; 13 bases map to TRBD2. V shed 2 bases, J shed 8 bases, and the junction held 13 bases outside the gene matches. The CDR3 sequence is 18 residues long. Germline CDR1 and CDR2: SGDLS and YYNGEE. The CDR3 DNA sequence: TGTGCCAGCAGCGTTTTTTCCCCGACTAGCGGGAGGATAGATGAGCAGTTCTTC. Amino acid sequence: CASSVFSPTSGRIDEQFF.

J is TRBJ2-3 and V is TRBV4-3; 8 positions match TRBD2. CDR3 length: 16 amino acids. The J segment lost 8 bases and the V segment lost 0 bases, leaving 10 bases of the junction unmatched. Germline CDR1 LGHNA, CDR2 YSLEER. Written as DNA, the CDR3 is TGCGCCAGCAGCCAAGACAGAGCGGGAGAGGGCGGTACGCAGTATTTT. Protein: CASSQDRAGEGGTQYF.

This chain joins TRBV19 and TRBJ2-2; D gene unclear. From germline, CDR1 is LNHDA and CDR2 SQIVND (reference sequence). The CDR3 extends over 13 amino acids. V was pared by 5 bases and J by 7 bases, with 11 bases between. CDR3 in amino acids: CASSGQPGGELFF. CDR3 coding DNA: TGTGCCAGTAGTGGGCAGCCTGGCGGGGAGCTGTTTTTT.

This chain uses TRBV5-6 with TRBJ2-7, with 10 nucleotides matching TRBD2. The J segment lost 6 bases and the V segment lost 4 bases, leaving 7 bases of the junction unmatched. The CDR3 is made up of 14 amino acids. Germline V gene sequence: CDR1 SGHDT, CDR2 YYEEEE. CDR3 residues: CASSRIAGGLEQYF. CDR3 nucleotide sequence: TGTGCCAGCAGCCGGATAGCGGGAGGCCTCGAGCAGTACTTC.

The chain combines TRBV6-5 with TRBJ2-1, with D maybe TRBD2 (6 bases). The CDR3 runs 16 residues. V was trimmed by 4 bases and J by 4 bases, leaving 17 bases between them. The germline gives CDR1 MNHEY, CDR2 SVGAGI. DNA of the CDR3: TGTGCCAGCAGTTCGCCGGAGGGGCTCTTTTACAATGAGCAGTTCTTC. It yields the protein CASSSPEGLFYNEQFF.

The CDR3 bases are TGTGCCAGCAGTTTCCAGCGAGAGACCTACGAGCAGTACTTC. Protein: CASSFQRETYEQYF. This chain links TRBV27 with TRBJ2-7, with unresolved D. From germline, CDR1 is MNHEY and CDR2 SMNVEV (reference sequence). V dropped 3 bases and J dropped 2 bases, with 11 bases sitting between them. The CDR3 is made up of 14 amino acids.

The chain links TRBV7-3 to TRBJ2-3, with no clear D. Deletions cut 1 base from V and 1 base from J, with 12 bases between. The CDR3 loop spans 16 amino acids. Germline assignment: CDR1 SGHTA and CDR2 FQGTGA. In DNA, the CDR3 is TGTGCCAGCAGCTTAAATCCAAGCGTCGGCACAGATACGCAGTATTTT. This translates into CASSLNPSVGTDTQYF.

This clone was detected only a few times. The rearrangement links TRBV29-1 to TRBJ2-1, with 9 bases that match TRBD1. CDR1 and CDR2 from the germline V gene are SQVTM and ANQGSEA. V dropped 1 base and J dropped 8; count of bases not matched to a gene: 12. The CDR3 contains 16 residues. The CDR3: CSVEGSRDRVLDEQFF. The CDR3 DNA reads TGCAGCGTTGAAGGTTCCCGGGACAGGGTTTTGGATGAGCAGTTCTTC.

This chain uses TRBV6-1 with TRBJ2-1, with unresolved D. The ends were cut back, 4 bases at V and 6 bases at J, with 7 bases in the middle. CDR3 length: 12 amino acids. The germline V gene has CDR1 MNHNS and CDR2 SASEGT. The CDR3 nucleotides read TGTGCCAGCAGTGCGCAGGCCAATGAGCAGTTCTTC. Protein sequence: CASSAQANEQFF.

The chain combines TRBV18 with TRBJ1-1; unclear D gene. This CDR3 contains 13 residues. Per the germline V gene, CDR1 is KGHSH and CDR2 is LQKENI. With 9 bases removed from V and 10 bases from J, the gap between germline ends came to 21 bases. CDR3 residues: CASRTALPEGAFF. CDR3 in DNA: TGTGCCAGTCGCACAGCTCTACCTGAGGGAGCTTTCTTT.

The chain links TRBV2 to TRBJ2-7; 11 bases map to TRBD1. The germline V gene encodes CDR1 SNHLY and CDR2 FYNNEI. Trimming removed 7 bases from V and 7 bases from J; junction bases left unmatched: 9. The CDR3 runs to 14 residues. The CDR3 nucleotides read TGTGCCAGCAAAAGGACAGGGGGCAAATTTGAGCAGTACTTC. Translating it yields CASKRTGGKFEQYF.

The V call is TRBV18, the J call TRBJ1-3, with no clear D. The CDR3 extends over 16 amino acids. V was pared by 2 bases and J by 0 bases, with 11 bases between. Germline CDR1 and CDR2: KGHSH and LQKENI. The CDR3 loop is CASSPADPNSGNTIYF. The CDR3 DNA is TGTGCCAGCTCACCAGCGGATCCAAACTCTGGAAACACCATATATTTT.

The chain is built from TRBV18 and TRBJ1-3; D unresolved. V was trimmed by 8 bases and J by 4 bases, leaving 6 bases between them. The CDR3 has 11 amino acids. CDR1 KGHSH and CDR2 LQKENI come from the germline V gene. The CDR3 DNA sequence: TGTGCCAGCCCCCGAGGAAACACCATATATTTT. This gives the protein CASPRGNTIYF.

The chain links TRBV5-1 to TRBJ2-7; no firm D call. Germline lookup yields CDR1 SGHRS and CDR2 YFSETQ. V shed 4 bases and J shed 2 bases, with 16 bases lying between them. The CDR3 length is 15 residues. The CDR3 loop is CASSIQSTQPYEQYF. In DNA form, the CDR3 reads TGCGCCAGCAGCATACAATCGACTCAGCCCTACGAGCAGTACTTC.

The chain combines TRBV5-4 with TRBJ2-2; TRBD1 matches 10 bases. With 6 bases clipped from V and 4 bases from J, the junction kept 6 bases outside the gene matches. CDR1 is SGHNT and CDR2 is YYREEE in the germline V gene (reference sequence). This CDR3 comprises 15 residues. In DNA form, the CDR3 reads TGTGCCAGCACCCCGGGACAGGGGTTCACCGGGGAGCTGTTTTTT. Its translation: CASTPGQGFTGELFF.

This chain links TRBV29-1 with TRBJ1-5; possible D gene TRBD1, 6 bases. Germline V gene sequence: CDR1 SQVTM, CDR2 ANQGSEA. The length of the CDR3 is 14 residues. V was clipped by 2 bases and J by 1 base, with 9 bases between them. The CDR3 loop reads CSVETGISNQPQHF. CDR3 DNA sequence: TGCAGCGTTGAAACAGGGATCAGCAATCAGCCCCAGCATTTT.